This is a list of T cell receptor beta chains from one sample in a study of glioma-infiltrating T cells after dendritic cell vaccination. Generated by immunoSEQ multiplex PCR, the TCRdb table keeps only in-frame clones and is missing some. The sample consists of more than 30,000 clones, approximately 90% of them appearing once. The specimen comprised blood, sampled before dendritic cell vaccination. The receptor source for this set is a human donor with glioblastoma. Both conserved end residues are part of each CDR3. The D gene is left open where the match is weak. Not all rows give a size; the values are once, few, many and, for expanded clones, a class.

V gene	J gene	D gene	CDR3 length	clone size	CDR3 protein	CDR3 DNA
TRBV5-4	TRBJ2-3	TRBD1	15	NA	CASSLGGQGADTQYF	TGTGCCAGCAGCTTGGGCGGACAGGGGGCAGATACGCAGTATTTT
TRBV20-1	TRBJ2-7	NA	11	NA	CSATNGYEQYF	TGCAGTGCAACTAACGGCTACGAGCAGTACTTC
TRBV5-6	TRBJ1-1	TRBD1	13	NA	CASSPSGQGQAFF	TGTGCCAGCAGCCCTTCGGGACAGGGACAAGCTTTCTTT
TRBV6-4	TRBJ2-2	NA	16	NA	CASRRVAGATTGELFF	TGTGCCAGCCGACGGGTGGCGGGGGCTACCACCGGGGAGCTGTTTTTT
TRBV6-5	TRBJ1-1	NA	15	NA	CASSHMVQANTEAFF	TGTGCCAGCAGTCACATGGTTCAGGCGAACACTGAAGCTTTCTTT
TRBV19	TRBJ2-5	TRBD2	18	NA	CASSIRLAGGARRETQYF	TGTGCCAGTAGTATTCGACTAGCGGGTGGAGCGAGGCGAGAGACCCAGTACTTC
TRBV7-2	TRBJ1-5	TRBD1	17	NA	CASSLAMDSRGNQPQHF	TGTGCCAGCAGCTTAGCGATGGATAGCAGGGGGAATCAGCCCCAGCATTTT
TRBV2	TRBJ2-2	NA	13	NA	CASSAQATGELFF	TGTGCCAGCAGTGCCCAAGCTACCGGGGAGCTGTTTTTT
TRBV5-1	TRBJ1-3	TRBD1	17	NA	CASSLRTGFLSGNTIYF	TGCGCCAGCAGCTTAAGGACAGGCTTCCTCTCTGGAAACACCATATATTTT
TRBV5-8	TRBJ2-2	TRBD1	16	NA	CASSLPRDRGTGELFF	TGTGCCAGCAGCCTGCCCCGGGACAGGGGCACCGGGGAGCTGTTTTTT
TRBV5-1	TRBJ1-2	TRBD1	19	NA	CASSPLRRDSQIINYGYTF	TGCGCCAGCAGCCCTCTTAGGCGGGACAGCCAAATTATTAACTATGGCTACACCTTC
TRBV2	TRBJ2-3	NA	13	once	CASTPTGPGTQYF	TGTGCCAGCACGCCTACAGGTCCGGGTACGCAGTATTTT
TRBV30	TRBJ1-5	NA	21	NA	CAWSEYAGGPGGGKISQPQHF	TGTGCCTGGAGTGAGTATGCGGGGGGTCCCGGGGGGGGTAAGATATCTCAGCCCCAGCATTTT
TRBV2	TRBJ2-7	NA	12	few	CASRARTYEQYF	TGTGCCAGCAGGGCCCGAACATACGAGCAGTACTTC
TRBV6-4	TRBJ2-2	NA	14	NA	CASRPQGFSGELFF	TGTGCCAGCAGGCCCCAGGGGTTTTCCGGGGAGCTGTTTTTT
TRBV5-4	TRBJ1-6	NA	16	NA	CASSSAEGTGWPPLHF	TGTGCCAGCAGCTCGGCGGAGGGAACGGGTTGGCCACCCCTCCACTTT
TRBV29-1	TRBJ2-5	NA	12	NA	CSVESALETQYF	TGCAGCGTTGAATCCGCGCTGGAGACCCAGTACTTC
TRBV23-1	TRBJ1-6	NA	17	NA	CASRAFWTTSYNPPLHF	TGCGCCAGCCGGGCATTCTGGACTACCTCCTATAATCCACCCCTCCACTTT
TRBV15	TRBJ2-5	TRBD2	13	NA	CATNGGAIETQYF	TGTGCCACCAACGGGGGGGCAATAGAGACCCAGTACTTC
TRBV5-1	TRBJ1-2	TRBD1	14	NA	CASRPGTGSGGYTF	TGCGCCAGCAGACCCGGGACAGGGTCAGGAGGCTACACCTTC
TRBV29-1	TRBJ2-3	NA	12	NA	CSVVASTDTQYF	TGCAGCGTTGTGGCTAGCACAGATACGCAGTATTTT
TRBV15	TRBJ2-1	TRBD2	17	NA	CATSGTSGGGSYNEQFF	TGTGCCACCAGCGGGACTAGCGGGGGAGGCTCCTACAATGAGCAGTTCTTC
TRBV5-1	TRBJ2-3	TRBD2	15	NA	CASRLTSGFTDTQYF	TGCGCCAGCAGACTGACTAGCGGATTTACAGATACGCAGTATTTT
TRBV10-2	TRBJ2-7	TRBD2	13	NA	CASSGGNHYEQYF	TGCGCCAGCAGCGGGGGGAACCACTACGAGCAGTACTTC
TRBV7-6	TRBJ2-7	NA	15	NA	CASSLGQTLFYEQYF	TGTGCCAGCAGCCTTGGACAGACCCTTTTCTACGAGCAGTACTTC
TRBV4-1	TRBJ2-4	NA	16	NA	CASSQGAGQGMNIQYF	TGCGCCAGCAGCCAAGGGGCAGGGCAGGGGATGAACATTCAGTACTTC
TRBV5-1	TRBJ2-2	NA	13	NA	CASSRLGTGELFF	TGCGCCAGCAGCCGACTAGGCACCGGGGAGCTGTTTTTT
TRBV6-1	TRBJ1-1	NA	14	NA	CASSEGSQVTEAFF	TGTGCCAGCAGTGAAGGATCGCAGGTCACTGAAGCTTTCTTT
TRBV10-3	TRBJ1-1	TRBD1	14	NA	CAIRTQGRGTEAFF	TGTGCCATCAGGACACAGGGGAGAGGTACTGAAGCTTTCTTT
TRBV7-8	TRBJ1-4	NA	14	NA	CASSRSATNEKLFF	TGTGCCAGCAGCCGGTCGGCAACTAATGAAAAACTGTTTTTT
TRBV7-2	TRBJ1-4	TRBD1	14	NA	CASSRTGIAEKLFF	TGTGCCAGCAGCCGGACAGGGATAGCTGAAAAACTGTTTTTT
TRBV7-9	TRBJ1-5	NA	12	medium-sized	CASSIGSQPQHF	TGTGCCAGCAGCATAGGGAGTCAGCCCCAGCATTTT
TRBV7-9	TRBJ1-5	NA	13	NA	CASSSTGQQPQHF	TGTGCCAGCAGCAGTACAGGGCAACAGCCCCAGCATTTT
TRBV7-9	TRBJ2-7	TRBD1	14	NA	CASSRGQGYYEQYF	TGTGCCAGCAGTCGTGGACAGGGCTACTACGAGCAGTACTTC
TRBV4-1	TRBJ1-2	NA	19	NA	CASSQDSTGSSSRNYGYTF	TGCGCCAGCAGCCAAGATAGTACAGGGTCAAGTTCACGTAACTATGGCTACACCTTC
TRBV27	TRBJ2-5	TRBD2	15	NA	CASRSSGGGVETQYF	TGTGCCAGCAGATCCAGCGGGGGGGGCGTTGAGACCCAGTACTTC
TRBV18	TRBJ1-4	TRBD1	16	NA	CASSPSSRDRGLKLFF	TGTGCCAGCTCACCATCTTCCCGGGACAGGGGGCTGAAACTGTTTTTT
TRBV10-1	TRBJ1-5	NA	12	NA	CASSDGRQPQHF	TGCGCCTCAAGCGACGGGAGGCAGCCCCAGCATTTT
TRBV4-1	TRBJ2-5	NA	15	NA	CASSRPGQLQETQYF	TGCGCCAGCAGCCGCCCAGGACAGCTCCAAGAGACCCAGTACTTC
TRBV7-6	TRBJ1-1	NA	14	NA	CASSLDVMNTEAFF	TGTGCCAGCAGCTTAGATGTTATGAACACTGAAGCTTTCTTT
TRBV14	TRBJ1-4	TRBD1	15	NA	CASSRYRGNNEKLFF	TGTGCCAGCAGCCGGTACAGGGGTAATAATGAAAAACTGTTTTTT